The TCR beta chain described here comes from a study of blood T cell repertoires in COVID-19. In the study overall: The United States, Italy and Spain were the sources of the acute and convalescent COVID-19 samples. T cells, B-cell-depleted T cells, or PBMCs supplied cDNA or gDNA.

This clone showed up just a few times. Original handling: By means of reference gene primer amplification, nucleated cell counts were estimated. Sequenced by immunoSEQ multiplex PCR; TCRdb stores in-frame clones only, minus some. V and J calls and clone size come straight from that table; D and trimming were deduced from the DNA. The table records more than 95,000 clones, around 82% of them present only once. The CDR3 is made up of 13 amino acids. Germline V gene lookup returns CDR1 SQVTM and CDR2 ANQGSEA. The V gene end was trimmed by 3 bases and the J gene end by 10 bases; junction bases not matched to a gene: 9.

V gene TRBV29-1 combines with J gene TRBJ2-1; TRBD1 agrees at 7 bases. This clonotype was obtained from a man in his sixties with acute or convalescent COVID-19. Sequencing input: peripheral blood. The CDR3 DNA reads TGCAGCGTTGACCCTACAGGGGCAGGGGAGCAGTTCTTC. Its protein product is CSVDPTGAGEQFF.